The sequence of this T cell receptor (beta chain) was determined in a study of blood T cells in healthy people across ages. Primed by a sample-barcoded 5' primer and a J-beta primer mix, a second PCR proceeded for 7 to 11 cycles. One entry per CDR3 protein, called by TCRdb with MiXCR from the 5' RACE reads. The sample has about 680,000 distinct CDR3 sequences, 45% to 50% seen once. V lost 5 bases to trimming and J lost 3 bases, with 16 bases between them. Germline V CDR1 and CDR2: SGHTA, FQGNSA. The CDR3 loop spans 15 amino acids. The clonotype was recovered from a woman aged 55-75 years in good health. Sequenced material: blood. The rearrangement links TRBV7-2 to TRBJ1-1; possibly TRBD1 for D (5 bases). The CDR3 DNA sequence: TGTGCCAGCAGCCCGGCTGGCAGGGAGTACACTGAAGCTTTCTTT. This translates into CASSPAGREYTEAFF.